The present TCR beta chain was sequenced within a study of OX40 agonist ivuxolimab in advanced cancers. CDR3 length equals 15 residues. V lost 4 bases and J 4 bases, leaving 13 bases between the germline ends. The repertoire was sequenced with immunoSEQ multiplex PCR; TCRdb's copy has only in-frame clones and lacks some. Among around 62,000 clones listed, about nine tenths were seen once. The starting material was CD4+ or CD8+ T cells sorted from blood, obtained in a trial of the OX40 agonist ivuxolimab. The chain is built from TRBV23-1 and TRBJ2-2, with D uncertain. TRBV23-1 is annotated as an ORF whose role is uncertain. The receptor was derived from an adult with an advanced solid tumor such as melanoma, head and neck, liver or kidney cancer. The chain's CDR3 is CASSRGSFTTGELFF. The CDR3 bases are TGCGCCAGCAGTCGGGGTTCCTTCACCACCGGGGAGCTGTTTTTT.